These 2 T cell receptor beta chains were all obtained from the same sample, sequenced in a study of blood T cell repertoires in COVID-19. The data were produced by immunoSEQ multiplex PCR, yet TCRdb's version contains in-frame clones alone and is incomplete. The sample contains fewer than 200,000 clones, nearly 80% of which appear only once. Sequenced: peripheral blood. The receptor set was obtained from a woman in her 70s with acute or convalescent COVID-19.

The chain links TRBV6-6 to TRBJ2-1; 11 bases are shared with TRBD2. CDR1 is MNHNY and CDR2 is SVGAGI in the germline V gene (reference sequence). With V trimmed by 0 bases and J by 7 bases, 5 bases remained unmatched. This CDR3 is built from 16 residues. The CDR3 spells CASSYSLAGGLNEQFF. The CDR3 DNA is TGTGCCAGCAGTTACTCCCTAGCGGGAGGATTGAATGAGCAGTTCTTC.

This clone was seen a few times. Here the CDR3 DNA reads TGCAGTGCTAGTTATAGTCCCAATGAGCAGTTCTTC. Translation: CSASYSPNEQFF. This sequence joins TRBV20-1 and TRBJ2-1, with D unclear. The CDR3 runs to 12 residues. Germline V gene lookup returns CDR1 DFQATT and CDR2 SNEGSKA (reference sequence). Trimming removed 3 bases from V and 6 bases from J, with 9 bases in between.